In this sample, the clone carrying this T cell receptor (beta chain) turned up many times. A single record per CDR3 protein comes from TCRdb applying MiXCR to the RT-PCR reads. The sample has more than 600,000 distinct CDR3 sequences; 14% are singletons. The germline V and J ends were trimmed by 3 bases and 2 bases, with 16 bases remaining between them. The CDR3 sequence is 16 residues long. The chain employs TRBV12-3 or TRBV12-4 and TRBJ2-5; D perhaps matches TRBD1 (7 bases). The sample taken for sequencing was memory CD4+ T cells from blood. This clonotype originated in a female donor in good health, serving as a healthy control. CDR3 in amino acids: CASSLGRGDLQETQYF. The CDR3 nucleotides are TGTGCCAGCAGTTTGGGCAGGGGGGACCTACAAGAGACCCAGTACTTC.